This T cell receptor (beta chain) comes out of a study of blood T cell repertoires in COVID-19. The repertoire was sequenced with immunoSEQ multiplex PCR; TCRdb's copy has only in-frame clones and lacks some. This sample yields some 380,000 clones, of which over 75% are seen a single time; 2% to 2.5% belongs to the top ten. Study members were between roughly 18 and 100 years old and lived in around 24 US regions. CDR1 is SGHAT and CDR2 is FQNNGV in the germline V gene. Between the trimmed V and J ends, which lost 5 bases and 1 base, there was a span of 23 bases. The CDR3 sequence is 18 residues long.

The sequencing input was PBMCs or T cells enriched from blood (not recorded which). The chain combines TRBV11-2 with TRBJ1-1, with D perhaps TRBD1 (6 bases). The TCR sequence derives from a woman aged 40-49 years with acute COVID-19. The CDR3 spells CASSRRGGHEEGNTEAFF. For the CDR3, the DNA is TGTGCCAGCAGCCGGAGGGGGGGCCACGAAGAGGGGAACACTGAAGCTTTCTTT.